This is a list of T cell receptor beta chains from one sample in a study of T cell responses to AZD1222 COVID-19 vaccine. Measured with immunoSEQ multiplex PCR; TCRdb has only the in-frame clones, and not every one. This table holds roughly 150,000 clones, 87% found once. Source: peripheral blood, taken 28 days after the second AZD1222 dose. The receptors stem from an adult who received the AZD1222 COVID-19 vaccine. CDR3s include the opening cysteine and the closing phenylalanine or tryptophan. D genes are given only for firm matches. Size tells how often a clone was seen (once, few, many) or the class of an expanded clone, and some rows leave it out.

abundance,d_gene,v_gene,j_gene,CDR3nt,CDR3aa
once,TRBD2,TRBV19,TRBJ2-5,TGTGCCAGTAGTATAGACGGGGGGGCTCGAAGTTACCAAGAGACCCAGTACTTC,CASSIDGGARSYQETQYF
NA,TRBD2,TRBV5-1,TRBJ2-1,TGCGCCAGCAGCTTACGACTAGCCCCGAGCTCCTACAATGAGCAGTTCTTC,CASSLRLAPSSYNEQFF
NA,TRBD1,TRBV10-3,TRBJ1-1,TGTGCCATCAGTGAGCCAGGGGGCGCGCAGTCTGAAGCTTTCTTT,CAISEPGGAQSEAFF
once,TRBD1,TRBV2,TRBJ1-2,TGTGCCAGCAGTGAAGGGACAGGGGGCAGGTATGGCTACACCTTC,CASSEGTGGRYGYTF
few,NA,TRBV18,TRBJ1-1,TGTGCCAGCTCACCTCGCCAAGGGGCGGAAACTGAAGCTTTCTTT,CASSPRQGAETEAFF
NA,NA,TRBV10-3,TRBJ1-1,TGTGCCATCAGTGGGGTAATGAGGGCTGAAGCTTTCTTT,CAISGVMRAEAFF
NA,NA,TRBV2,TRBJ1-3,TGTGCCAGCCTACAAGGACGGAGCTCTGGAAACACCATATATTTT,CASLQGRSSGNTIYF
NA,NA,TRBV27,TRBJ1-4,TGTGCCAGCAGTCCTTGGACAGCAACTAATGAAAAACTGTTTTTT,CASSPWTATNEKLFF
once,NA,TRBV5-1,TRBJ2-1,TGCGCCAGCCGGGCAGGGCCCTCCTACAATGAGCAGTTCTTC,CASRAGPSYNEQFF
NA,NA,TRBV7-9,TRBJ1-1,TGTGCCAGCAGCTACCCGACAGCTCCTAACACTGAAGCTTTCTTT,CASSYPTAPNTEAFF
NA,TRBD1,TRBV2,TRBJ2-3,TGTGCCAGCAGCGGACAGGGGGCGCGCACAGATACGCAGTATTTT,CASSGQGARTDTQYF
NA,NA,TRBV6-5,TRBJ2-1,TGTGCCAGCAGTTACGGCGGACAGTTCAATGAGCAGTTCTTC,CASSYGGQFNEQFF
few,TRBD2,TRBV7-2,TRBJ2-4,TGTGCCAGCAGCTCAGGACTAGCTGCCCCACCCGAGTACTTC,CASSSGLAAPPEYF
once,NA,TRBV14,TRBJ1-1,TGTGCCAGCAGCCAAGATTCTGTACAGTTCCTTGACCCGAACACTGAAGCTTTCTTT,CASSQDSVQFLDPNTEAFF